The 23 T cell receptor beta chains reported below all come from one sample, sequenced in a study of beta chain features in type 1 diabetes. The study, taken as a whole, reports: All four CD4+ subsets from Type 1 diabetes patients carried moderately but significantly shorter TCRB CDR3s.

Expressed TCRB transcripts were sequenced after all isolated RNA was converted to cDNA. Measured with immunoSEQ multiplex PCR; TCRdb has only the in-frame clones, and not every one. The repertoire has 100,000 to 150,000 clones, approximately 15% of them found once; the top ten carry around 2.7%. Antigens of these TCRs are unknown. The material sequenced was central memory CD4+ T cells from blood. The receptors here all came from a man between 18 and 35 years old with type 1 diabetes.

This clone has just a few counts. The junction departs from germline at one end; a sequencing error may be responsible. The chain uses TRBV7-7 and TRBJ2-5, with D maybe TRBD2 (6 bases). The CDR3 runs to 15 residues. Germline V gives CDR1 SSHAT, CDR2 FNYEAQ (reference sequence). CDR3: CASSSRDRHQETQYF. CDR3 nucleotide sequence: TGTGCTAGCAGCTCGCGGGACCGACACCAAGAGACCCAGTACTTC. Full variable domain (rest looked up from reference TRBV7-7 and TRBJ2-5): GAGVSQSPRYKVTKRGQDVTLRCDPISSHATLYWYQQALGQGPEFLTYFNYEAQPDKSGLPSDRFSAERPEGSISTLTIQRTEQRDSAMYRCASSSRDRHQETQYFGPGTRLLVL.

In DNA, the CDR3 is TGTGCCAGCAGAACCATGTGGGGGGCGACGGATACGCAGTATTTT. Protein product: CASRTMWGATDTQYF. This chain connects TRBV6-1 to TRBJ2-3; D may correspond to TRBD1 or TRBD2 (6 bases each). V lost 6 bases, J lost 6 bases, and 19 bases lay in between. Germline CDR1 and CDR2: MNHNS and SASEGT. The CDR3 covers 15 residues.

This clone was detected ten times or more. V and J are TRBV30 and TRBJ2-5, with 10 bases identical to TRBD2. The CDR3 extends over 13 amino acids. After removal of 3 bases from V and 4 bases from J, the junction contained 2 bases not matched to a gene. Germline CDR1 and CDR2: GTSNPN and SVGIG (reference sequence). The chain's CDR3 is CAWRVAGGETQYF. CDR3 coding DNA: TGTGCCTGGAGAGTAGCGGGGGGAGAGACCCAGTACTTC.

The chain employs TRBV11-2 and TRBJ2-1; 8 bases align to TRBD2. V was pared by 6 bases and J by 7 bases, with 11 bases of the junction left unmatched. CDR3 length: 15 amino acids. Germline assignment: CDR1 SGHAT and CDR2 FQNNGV. CDR3 amino acids: CASRSSGSRWNEQFF. The CDR3 DNA sequence: TGTGCCAGCAGATCAAGCGGGAGTAGGTGGAATGAGCAGTTCTTC.

This sequence joins TRBV5-4 and TRBJ2-2; D may be TRBD2 (6 bases). This CDR3 has 17 residues. CDR1 is SGHNT, CDR2 YYREEE, per germline (reference sequence). V lost 3 bases to trimming and J lost 0 bases, with 15 bases between them. The CDR3 nucleotides are TGTGCCAGCAGCTCTAACGGCGGGGCCGCGAACACCGGGGAGCTGTTTTTT. It codes for CASSSNGGAANTGELFF.

This clone was counted between two and nine times. The gene calls are TRBV5-1 and TRBJ2-5, with TRBD2 identical over 11 bases. Germline V gives CDR1 SGHRS, CDR2 YFSETQ. V was pared by 4 bases and J by 6 bases, with 5 bases of the junction left unmatched. The length of the CDR3 is 14 residues. The CDR3 region has the DNA TGCGCCAGCAGCGTGACTAGCGGGACGAAGACCCAGTACTTC. Protein product: CASSVTSGTKTQYF.

This clone came up a few times. Other DNA sequences in the same sample also yield this CDR3. The DNA for the CDR3 is TGTGCCACCAGCAGGGACAGTTCCGGGGGGCTAACCCAGTACTTC. Translating gives CATSRDSSGGLTQYF. The chain joins TRBV15 to TRBJ2-5, with a possible D match to TRBD2 (7 bases). Looked up from germline, CDR1 is LNHNV and CDR2 is YYDKDF (reference sequence). The CDR3 runs 15 residues. V was pared by 3 bases and J by 8 bases, with 19 bases between. Together with reference TRBV15 and TRBJ2-5, the CDR3 gives the full variable domain: DAMVIQNPRYQVTQFGKPVTLSCSQTLNHNVMYWYQQKSSQAPKLLFHYYDKDFNNEADTPDNFQSRRPNTSFCFLDIRSPGLGDTAMYLCATSRDSSGGLTQYFGPGTRLLVL.

This clone was detected only a few times. The chain joins TRBV29-1 to TRBJ1-1; the D is unclear. CDR3 length equals 12 residues. The V gene's germline CDR1 is SQVTM and CDR2 ANQGSEA. V was pared by 0 bases and J by 10 bases, with 12 bases between. The CDR3 bases are TGCAGCGTTGAAGAGGGATCGGGTAGAGCTTTCTTT. Translating gives CSVEEGSGRAFF.

This clone was seen more than once but under ten times. V is TRBV7-9 and J is TRBJ1-1, with D possibly being TRBD1 (5 bases). Trimming cost V 5 bases and J 0 bases, with 10 bases left between them. The CDR3 spans 14 residues. Germline V lookup: CDR1 SEHNR, CDR2 FQNEAQ (reference sequence). The CDR3 DNA is TGTGCCAGCAGCCTCAGGGCACTGAACACTGAAGCTTTCTTT. It translates to CASSLRALNTEAFF.

There are a few counts of this clone. An end of the junction differs from the germline gene, which may be a read error. The genes are TRBV7-7 and TRBJ2-7; D might be TRBD1 (6 bases). The CDR3 spans 13 residues. Germline lookup yields CDR1 SSHAT and CDR2 FNYEAQ (reference sequence). The CDR3 region has the DNA TGTGCTAGCAGCCTTGAACAGGGCTCCGAGCAGTACTTC. This gives the protein CASSLEQGSEQYF. Based on the CDR3 plus reference TRBV7-7 and TRBJ2-7, the full variable domain is GAGVSQSPRYKVTKRGQDVTLRCDPISSHATLYWYQQALGQGPEFLTYFNYEAQPDKSGLPSDRFSAERPEGSISTLTIQRTEQRDSAMYRCASSLEQGSEQYFGPGTRLTVT.

V usage is TRBV18 and J usage is TRBJ2-6; D is unresolved. The CDR3 covers 17 residues. The V end lost 3 bases, the J end lost 4 bases, and 16 bases lay between the germline ends. Germline CDR1 reads KGHSH; CDR2 reads LQKENI. The CDR3 protein is CASSPPVQPVGANVLTF. The CDR3 DNA reads TGTGCCAGCTCACCCCCAGTTCAGCCCGTCGGGGCCAACGTCCTGACTTTC.

The chain is built from TRBV29-1 and TRBJ1-4; TRBD1 is a possible D gene (5 bases). V lost 4 bases and J 3 bases, leaving 9 bases between the germline ends. CDR1 SQVTM and CDR2 ANQGSEA come from the germline V gene. This CDR3 spans 13 amino acids. The CDR3: CSVGDGSNEKLFF. For the CDR3, the DNA is TGCAGCGTTGGGGACGGATCTAATGAAAAACTGTTTTTT.

In its sample, this clone was seen many times. This specimen includes other DNA sequences encoding the same CDR3. V is TRBV28 and J is TRBJ1-1; tentatively, D is TRBD1 (5 bases). CDR3 length equals 11 residues. The ends were cut back, 7 bases at V and 5 bases at J, with 8 bases in the middle. Germline assignment: CDR1 MDHEN and CDR2 SYDVKM. CDR3 bases: TGTGCCAGCAAAAAGGGGACTGAAGCTTTCTTT. Its translation: CASKKGTEAFF.

CDR3 bases: TGTGCCAGCAGCGTAGCACTTCTCCAAGAGACCCAGTACTTC. As protein: CASSVALLQETQYF. The chain is built from TRBV9 and TRBJ2-5, with D unclear. Trimming took off 0 bases at V and 1 base at J, with 7 bases between the two ends. The germline gives CDR1 SGDLS, CDR2 YYNGEE. The CDR3 is 14 residues long.

This clone was found a few times. Additional DNA sequences in this sample encode the identical CDR3. V is TRBV7-9 and J is TRBJ1-1; D is possibly TRBD1 (6 bases). Germline CDR1 and CDR2: SEHNR and FQNEAQ (reference sequence). V shed 5 bases and J shed 4 bases, with 11 bases lying between them. The CDR3 totals 13 residues. For the CDR3, the DNA is TGTGCCAGCAGCCTCGACAGGATCACTGAAGCTTTCTTT. Translation gives CASSLDRITEAFF.

V gene TRBV4-2 combines with J gene TRBJ2-3; tentative D call: TRBD2 (6 bases). This CDR3 comprises 19 residues. Per the germline V gene, CDR1 is LGHNA and CDR2 is YNFKEQ. V was shortened by 0 bases and J by 5 bases, with 24 bases between the two germline ends. The CDR3 sequence: CASSQDRVGGGVAEDTQYF. The CDR3 DNA sequence: TGTGCCAGCAGCCAAGATCGGGTCGGGGGAGGCGTCGCGGAAGATACGCAGTATTTT.

This clone came up a few times. The chain carries TRBV23-1 and TRBJ2-7, with 10 bases identical to TRBD1. TRBV23-1 is assigned to the ORF class and has an uncertain function. The CDR3 runs to 17 residues. With 4 bases clipped from V and 0 bases from J, the junction kept 9 bases outside the gene matches. CDR3 nucleotides: TGCGCCAGCAGTCCCCCTCTCGGGACAGGGGTCTCCTACGAGCAGTACTTC. Translating it yields CASSPPLGTGVSYEQYF.

The J gene is TRBJ2-5, the V gene TRBV7-2; 12 positions agree with TRBD2. V lost 0 bases and J lost 2; bases outside the gene matches: 1. CDR3 length equals 16 residues. Germline loops: CDR1 SGHTA, CDR2 FQGNSA. CDR3 DNA: TGTGCCAGCAGCTTAGCTCTAGCGGGAGGGCAAGAGACCCAGTACTTC. The encoded protein is CASSLALAGGQETQYF.

This clone has a handful of counts. The V gene is TRBV28, the J gene TRBJ2-3; D is ambiguous. Trimming stripped 9 bases from V and 5 bases from J, with 15 bases between. Per germline, CDR1 MDHEN and CDR2 SYDVKM. The CDR3 covers 13 residues. The chain's CDR3 is CASKRYQEDTQYF. CDR3 nucleotides: TGTGCCAGTAAGAGGTACCAGGAAGATACGCAGTATTTT.

The gene calls are TRBV21-1 and TRBJ2-7; the D segment call TRBD2 is taken from the table without a DNA check. TRBV21-1 is marked as a pseudogene. The CDR3 spans 15 residues. In nucleotides, the CDR3 is TGTGCCAGCAGCAAAGCTAGCGGGGCTACCTACGAGCAGTACTTC. This codes for CASSKASGATYEQYF.

The chain carries TRBV7-9 and TRBJ2-7; 9 bases align to TRBD1. Unmatched junction bases numbered 8, after V lost 0 bases and J lost 5 bases. The germline V gene encodes CDR1 SEHNR and CDR2 FQNEAQ (reference sequence). This CDR3 contains 16 residues. DNA for the CDR3: TGTGCCAGCAGCTTAGCGTTGGTGGACAGGGGCAACGAGCAGTACTTC. It specifies CASSLALVDRGNEQYF.

The CDR3 loop is CASSQGKETQYF. In DNA, the CDR3 is TGCGCCAGCAGTCAGGGGAAAGAGACCCAGTACTTC. This chain links TRBV5-1 with TRBJ2-5; tentative D call: TRBD1 (6 bases). Germline V gives CDR1 SGHRS, CDR2 YFSETQ. Deletions cut 5 bases from V and 3 bases from J, with 8 bases between. CDR3 length equals 12 residues.

This chain uses TRBV2 with TRBJ2-2; 12 nucleotides match TRBD2. The CDR3 runs to 16 residues. Germline CDR1 is SNHLY and CDR2 is FYNNEI. With V trimmed by 5 bases and J by 7 bases, 8 bases remained unmatched. CDR3 in DNA: TGTGCCAGCAGTATCCGGACTAGCGGGGCGGGCGGGGAGCTGTTTTTT. Its protein product is CASSIRTSGAGGELFF.